The rows below give T cell receptor beta chains drawn from one sample of a study of blood T cells in healthy people across ages. From the 5' RACE reads, TCRdb called clonotypes with MiXCR, one entry per CDR3 protein. The data show more than 650,000 distinct CDR3 sequences, 53% seen once. Source material: blood. Receptors originate from an older man in good health. Both conserved end residues are part of each CDR3. The order of the fields is V gene, J gene, clone size, CDR3 protein. Some rows have no size entry. The others give once, few or many, or a class for an expanded clone.

TRBV20-1	TRBJ2-1	-	CSALPGLADYNEQFF
TRBV28	TRBJ1-4	-	CASSFRGHGPFEKLFF
TRBV2	TRBJ2-4	-	CASRSAGTKNIQYF
TRBV7-2	TRBJ1-2	few	CASSLFRDSYGYTF
TRBV15	TRBJ2-5	few	CATSTHGGGETQYF
TRBV7-2	TRBJ1-1	-	CASSPRGNMNTEAFF
TRBV5-1	-	-	CASSLGGTGMYEQYF
TRBV11-2	TRBJ1-2	-	CASSLVQTRGSGYTF
TRBV5-1	TRBJ2-3	-	CASSFGDQTLDTQYF
TRBV20-1	TRBJ1-6	-	CSAPTGVAYNSPLHF
TRBV10-3	TRBJ2-3	-	CAISVEAGAAMTQYF
TRBV27	TRBJ2-1	few	CASSFRAQPGYEQFF
TRBV7-9	-	-	CASSLLAGGPGTQYF
TRBV18	TRBJ1-2	few	CASSPTETYGYTF
TRBV5-1	TRBJ1-6	few	CASSLGQGGNSPLHF
TRBV20-1	TRBJ2-1	-	CSAPRGTEQFF